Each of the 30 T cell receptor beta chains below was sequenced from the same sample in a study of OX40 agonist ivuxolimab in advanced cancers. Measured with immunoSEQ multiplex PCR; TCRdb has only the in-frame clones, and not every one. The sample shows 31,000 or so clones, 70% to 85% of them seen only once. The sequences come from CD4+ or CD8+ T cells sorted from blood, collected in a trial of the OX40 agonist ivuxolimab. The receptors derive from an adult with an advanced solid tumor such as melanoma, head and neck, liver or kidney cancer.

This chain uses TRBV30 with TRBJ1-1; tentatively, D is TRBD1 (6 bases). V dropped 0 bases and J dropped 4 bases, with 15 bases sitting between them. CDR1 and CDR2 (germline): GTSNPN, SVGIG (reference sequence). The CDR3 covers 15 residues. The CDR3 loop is CAWSVGPDSATEAFF. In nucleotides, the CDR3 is TGTGCCTGGAGTGTCGGACCGGACAGCGCCACTGAAGCTTTCTTT. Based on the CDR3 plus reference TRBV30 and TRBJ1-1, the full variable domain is SQTIHQWPATLVQPVGSPLSLECTVEGTSNPNLYWYRQAAGRGLQLLFYSVGIGQISSEVPQNLSASRPQDRQFILSSKKLLLSDSGFYLCAWSVGPDSATEAFFGQGTRLTVV.

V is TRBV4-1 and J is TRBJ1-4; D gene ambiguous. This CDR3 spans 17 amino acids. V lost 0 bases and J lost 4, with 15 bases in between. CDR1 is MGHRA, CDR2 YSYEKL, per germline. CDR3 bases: TGCGCCAGCAGCCAAGATCGTACCGCAGGACGTAATGAAAAACTGTTTTTT. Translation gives CASSQDRTAGRNEKLFF.

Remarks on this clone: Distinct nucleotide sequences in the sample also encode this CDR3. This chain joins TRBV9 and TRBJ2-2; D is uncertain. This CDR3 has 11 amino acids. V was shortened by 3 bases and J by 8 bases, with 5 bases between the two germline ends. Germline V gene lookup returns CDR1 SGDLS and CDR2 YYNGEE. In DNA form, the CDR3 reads TGTGCCAGCAGCGCCCCTGGGGAGCTGTTTTTT. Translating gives CASSAPGELFF.

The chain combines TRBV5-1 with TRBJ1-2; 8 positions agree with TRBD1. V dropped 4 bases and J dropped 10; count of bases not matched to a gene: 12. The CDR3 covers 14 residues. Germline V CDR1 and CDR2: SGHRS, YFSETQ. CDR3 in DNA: TGCGCCAGCAGCGGGACGACAGGGGCGGACCCCTACACCTTC. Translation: CASSGTTGADPYTF. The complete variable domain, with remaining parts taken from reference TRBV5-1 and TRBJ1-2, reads KAGVTQTPRYLIKTRGQQVTLSCSPISGHRSVSWYQQTPGQGLQFLFEYFSETQRNKGNFPGRFSGRQFSNSRSEMNVSTLELGDSALYLCASSGTTGADPYTFGSGTRLTVV.

CDR3 loop: CASSVGGSNWDTQYF. The CDR3 nucleotides are TGTGCCAGCAGCGTAGGGGGTAGTAATTGGGATACGCAGTATTTT. The J gene is TRBJ2-3, the V gene TRBV9; the D is unclear. CDR3 size: 15 residues. Trimming took off 0 bases at V and 6 bases at J, with 14 bases between the two ends. CDR1 and CDR2 from the germline V gene are SGDLS and YYNGEE.

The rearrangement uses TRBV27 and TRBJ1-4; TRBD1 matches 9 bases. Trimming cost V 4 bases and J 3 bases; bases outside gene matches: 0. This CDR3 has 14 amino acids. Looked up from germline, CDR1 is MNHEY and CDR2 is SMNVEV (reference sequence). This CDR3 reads CASSWTGANEKLFF. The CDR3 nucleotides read TGTGCCAGCAGTTGGACAGGGGCTAATGAAAAACTGTTTTTT.

The CDR3 here is CASSQLEGVTEAFF. The DNA for the CDR3 is TGCGCCAGCAGCCAACTGGAAGGGGTTACTGAAGCTTTCTTT. The V and J genes are TRBV4-1 and TRBJ1-1, with D possibly TRBD1 on 5 matching bases. Trimming took off 2 bases at V and 5 bases at J, with 12 bases between the two ends. Germline assignment: CDR1 MGHRA and CDR2 YSYEKL. This CDR3 has 14 amino acids.

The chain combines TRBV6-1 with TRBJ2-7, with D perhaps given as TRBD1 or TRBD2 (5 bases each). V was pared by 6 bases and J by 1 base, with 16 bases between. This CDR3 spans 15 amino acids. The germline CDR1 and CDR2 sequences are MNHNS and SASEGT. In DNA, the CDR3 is TGTGCCAGCAGCCAGGGTCGGGGACCTTCCTACGAGCAGTACTTC. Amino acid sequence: CASSQGRGPSYEQYF.

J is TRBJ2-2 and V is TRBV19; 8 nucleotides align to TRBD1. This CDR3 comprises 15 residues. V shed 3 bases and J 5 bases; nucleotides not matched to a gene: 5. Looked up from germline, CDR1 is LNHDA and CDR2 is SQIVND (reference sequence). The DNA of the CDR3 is TGTGCCAGTAGTATGGGGACAGGCCCAACCGGGGAGCTGTTTTTT. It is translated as CASSMGTGPTGELFF.

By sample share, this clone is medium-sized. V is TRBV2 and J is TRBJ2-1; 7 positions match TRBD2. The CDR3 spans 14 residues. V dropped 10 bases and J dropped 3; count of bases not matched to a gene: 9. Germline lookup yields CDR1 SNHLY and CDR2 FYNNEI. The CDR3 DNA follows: TGTGCCACCGCGGGGGAACAGGACTACAATGAGCAGTTCTTC. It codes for CATAGEQDYNEQFF.

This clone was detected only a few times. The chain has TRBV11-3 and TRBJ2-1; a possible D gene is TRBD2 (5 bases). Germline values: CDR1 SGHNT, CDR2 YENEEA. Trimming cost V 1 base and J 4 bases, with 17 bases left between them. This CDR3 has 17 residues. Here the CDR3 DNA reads TGTGCCAGCAGCTTAGGGGCTAGCTTCATGGGTTACAATGAGCAGTTCTTC. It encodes CASSLGASFMGYNEQFF.

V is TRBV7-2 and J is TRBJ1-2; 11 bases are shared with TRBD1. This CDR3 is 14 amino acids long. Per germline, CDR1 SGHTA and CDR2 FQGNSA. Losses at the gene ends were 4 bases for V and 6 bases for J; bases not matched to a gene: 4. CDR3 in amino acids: CASSSDRGQDGYTF. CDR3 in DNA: TGTGCCAGCAGCTCGGACAGGGGGCAGGATGGCTACACCTTC.

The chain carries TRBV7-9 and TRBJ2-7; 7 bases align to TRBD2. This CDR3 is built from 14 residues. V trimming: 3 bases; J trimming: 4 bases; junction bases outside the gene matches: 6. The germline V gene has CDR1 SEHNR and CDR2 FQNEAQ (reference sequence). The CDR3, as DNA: TGTGCCAGCAGCTTGAGCGGGAACTTATACGAGCAGTACTTC. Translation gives CASSLSGNLYEQYF.

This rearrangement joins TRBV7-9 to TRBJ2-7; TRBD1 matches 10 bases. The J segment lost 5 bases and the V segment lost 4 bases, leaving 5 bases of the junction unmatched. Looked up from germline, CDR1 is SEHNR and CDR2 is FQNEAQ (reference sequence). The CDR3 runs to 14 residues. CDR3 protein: CASSSGQGSNEQYF. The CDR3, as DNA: TGTGCCAGCAGCTCGGGACAGGGGTCCAACGAGCAGTACTTC.

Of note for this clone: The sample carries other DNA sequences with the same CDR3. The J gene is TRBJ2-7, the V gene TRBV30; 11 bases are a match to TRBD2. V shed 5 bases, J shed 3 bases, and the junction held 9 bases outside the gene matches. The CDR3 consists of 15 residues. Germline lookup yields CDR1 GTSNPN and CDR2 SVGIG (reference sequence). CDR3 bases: TGTGCCTGGGATGTGGGACTAGCGGATTACTACGAGCAGTACTTC. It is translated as CAWDVGLADYYEQYF.

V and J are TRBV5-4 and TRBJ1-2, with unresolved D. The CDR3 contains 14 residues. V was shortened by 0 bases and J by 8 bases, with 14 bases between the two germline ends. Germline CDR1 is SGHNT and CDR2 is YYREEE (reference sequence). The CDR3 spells CASSLDRRAWGYTF. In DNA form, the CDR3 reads TGTGCCAGCAGCTTGGATCGAAGGGCCTGGGGCTACACCTTC.

The CDR3 region is CASSGTSGSYEQYF. The CDR3 DNA follows: TGTGCCAGCAGCGGTACTAGCGGGAGCTACGAGCAGTACTTC. The chain couples TRBV9 to TRBJ2-7, with 11 nucleotides matching TRBD2. Germline CDR1 SGDLS, CDR2 YYNGEE. J lost 3 bases, V lost 3 bases, and 2 bases had no gene match. This CDR3 is 14 amino acids long.

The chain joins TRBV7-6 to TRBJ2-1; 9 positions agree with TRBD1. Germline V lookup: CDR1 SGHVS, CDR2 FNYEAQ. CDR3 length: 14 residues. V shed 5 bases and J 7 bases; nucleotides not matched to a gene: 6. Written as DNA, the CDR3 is TGTGCCAGCAGCACTGGGACAGGGTTGAATGAGCAGTTCTTC. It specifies CASSTGTGLNEQFF.

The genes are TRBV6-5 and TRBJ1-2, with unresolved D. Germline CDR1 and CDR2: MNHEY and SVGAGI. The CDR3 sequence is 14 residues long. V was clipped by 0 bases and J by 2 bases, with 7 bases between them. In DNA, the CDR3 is TGTGCCAGCAGTTACTCGCCACGGAACTATGGCTACACCTTC. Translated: CASSYSPRNYGYTF.

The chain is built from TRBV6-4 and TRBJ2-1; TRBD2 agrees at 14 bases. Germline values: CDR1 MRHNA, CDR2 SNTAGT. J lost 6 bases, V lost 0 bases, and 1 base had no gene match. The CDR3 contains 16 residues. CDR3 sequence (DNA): TGTGCCAGCAGTGACTCGACTAGCGGGGGGGCCAATGAGCAGTTCTTC. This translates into CASSDSTSGGANEQFF.

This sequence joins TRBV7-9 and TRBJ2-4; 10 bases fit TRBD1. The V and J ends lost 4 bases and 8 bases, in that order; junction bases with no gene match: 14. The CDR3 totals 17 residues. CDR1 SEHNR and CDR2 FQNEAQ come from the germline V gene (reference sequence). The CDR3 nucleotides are TGTGCCAGCAGCTCGGACAGGGGGTTATTTCTTTGGGACATTCAGTACTTC. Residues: CASSSDRGLFLWDIQYF.

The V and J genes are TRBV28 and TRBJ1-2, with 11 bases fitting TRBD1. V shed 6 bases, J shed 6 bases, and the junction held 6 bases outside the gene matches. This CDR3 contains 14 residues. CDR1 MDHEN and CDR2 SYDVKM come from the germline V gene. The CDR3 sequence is CASSPGQGAHGYTF. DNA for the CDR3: TGTGCCAGCAGCCCCGGACAGGGGGCGCATGGCTACACCTTC.

CDR3 sequence: CASSYGGGKQETQYF. CDR3 in DNA: TGTGCCAGCAGTTATGGGGGAGGTAAACAAGAGACCCAGTACTTC. This rearrangement joins TRBV6-5 to TRBJ2-5; tentative D call: TRBD2 (6 bases). Germline CDR1 is MNHEY and CDR2 is SVGAGI. The CDR3 sequence is 15 residues long. Trimming pared 3 bases from V and 2 bases from J, leaving 13 bases between.

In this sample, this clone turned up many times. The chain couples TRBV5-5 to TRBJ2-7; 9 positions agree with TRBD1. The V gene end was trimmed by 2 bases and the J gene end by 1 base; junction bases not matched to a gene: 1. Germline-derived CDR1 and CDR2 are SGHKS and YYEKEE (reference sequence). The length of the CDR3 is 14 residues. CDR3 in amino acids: CASSFGTGSYEQYF. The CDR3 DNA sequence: TGTGCCAGCAGCTTTGGGACAGGGTCCTACGAGCAGTACTTC.

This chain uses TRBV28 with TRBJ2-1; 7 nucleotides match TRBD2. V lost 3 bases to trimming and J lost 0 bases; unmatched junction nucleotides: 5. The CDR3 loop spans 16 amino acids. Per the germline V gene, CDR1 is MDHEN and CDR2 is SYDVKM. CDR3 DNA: TGTGCCAGCAGTTTTTCTAGCGGTTACTCCTACAATGAGCAGTTCTTC. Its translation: CASSFSSGYSYNEQFF. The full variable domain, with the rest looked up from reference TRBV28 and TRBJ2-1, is DVKVTQSSRYLVKRTGEKVFLECVQDMDHENMFWYRQDPGLGLRLIYFSYDVKMKEKGDIPEGYSVSREKKERFSLILESASTNQTSMYLCASSFSSGYSYNEQFFGPGTRLTVL.

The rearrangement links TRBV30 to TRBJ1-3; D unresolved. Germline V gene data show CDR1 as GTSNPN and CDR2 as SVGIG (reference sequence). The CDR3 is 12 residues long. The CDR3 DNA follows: TGTTCGATGGATATCTCTGGAAACACCATATATTTT. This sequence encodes CSMDISGNTIYF.

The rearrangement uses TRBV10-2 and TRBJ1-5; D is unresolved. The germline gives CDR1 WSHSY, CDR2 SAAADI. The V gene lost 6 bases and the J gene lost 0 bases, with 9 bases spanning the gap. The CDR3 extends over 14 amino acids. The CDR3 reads CASRGSYSNQPQHF. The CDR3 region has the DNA TGCGCCAGCAGAGGAAGTTATAGCAATCAGCCCCAGCATTTT.

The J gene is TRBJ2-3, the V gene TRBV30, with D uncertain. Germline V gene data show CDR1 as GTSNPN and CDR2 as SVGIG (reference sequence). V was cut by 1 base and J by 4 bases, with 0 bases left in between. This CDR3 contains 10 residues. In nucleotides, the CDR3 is TGTGCCTGGAGTGCAGATACGCAGTATTTT. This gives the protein CAWSADTQYF.

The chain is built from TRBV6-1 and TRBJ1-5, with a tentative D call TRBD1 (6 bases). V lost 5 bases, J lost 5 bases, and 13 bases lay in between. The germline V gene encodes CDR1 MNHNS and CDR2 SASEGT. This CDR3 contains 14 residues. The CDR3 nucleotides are TGTGCCAGCAGTACTGGACAGAACCATCAGCCCCAGCATTTT. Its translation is CASSTGQNHQPQHF.

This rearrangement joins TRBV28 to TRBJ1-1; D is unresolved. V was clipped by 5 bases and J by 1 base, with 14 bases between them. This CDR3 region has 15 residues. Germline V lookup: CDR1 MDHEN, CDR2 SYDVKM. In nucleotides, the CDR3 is TGTGCCAGCAGTCCCATAGGAAAACCGAACACTGAAGCTTTCTTT. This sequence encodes CASSPIGKPNTEAFF.